This TCR beta chain was documented in a study of T cells in Graves' hyperthyroidism and ophthalmopathy (dated by TCRdb to about 2019). Regarding the research as a whole: Peripheral blood samples were taken at the time of initial diagnosis, prior to any treatment. TCR V-J signatures able to tell the groups apart were searched for in a discovery cohort of 100 or so patients, of whom over 40 had Graves' ophthalmopathy and 55 to 60 had stable Graves' hyperthyroidism. An independent validation cohort of around 19 hyperthyroidism patients and 17 patients who later progressed to ophthalmopathy tested prospective prediction of ophthalmopathy. The 85 to 100 discovery patients were randomly split 7:3 into training and test sets. In about 6 Graves' hyperthyroidism patients, the study also compared T-cell repertoires from thyroid tissue with T-cell repertoires from blood. After sampling, hyperthyroidism patients received methimazole starting at 30 mg daily, and ophthalmopathy patients received high-dose intravenous methylprednisolone. TCR Vbeta CDR3 sequencing of 130 to 150 peripheral blood samples (43 ophthalmopathy, under 80 hyperthyroidism and approximately 17 progressor patients) is reported in the paper. Here is what the overall study found, with its caveats: Most expanded thyroid clonotypes (frequency above 0.001) were also detected in blood, suggesting blood repertoires may reflect thyroid immune responses. In cross-validation, a model built on a 13 V-J signature told ophthalmopathy apart from stable hyperthyroidism with 85% to 90% sensitivity and 81% to 82% specificity, and in testing the same model reached 80%/75%. In validation, the model predicted progression to ophthalmopathy with 55% to 71% sensitivity and less than 75% specificity, a median of 6.5 months before onset. Sample size was not statistically predetermined, and investigators were not blinded to group allocation.

This clonotype showed up many times. Its recognized antigen is unknown. No much larger clone exists at a distance of one base, and base qualities are not known. The germline V gene supplies CDR1 MDHEN and CDR2 SYDVKM. The CDR3 contains 14 residues, cysteine and phenylalanine counted. The read is trimmed to its CDR3 DNA, 42 bases read in frame from base 1. The germline V end is reduced by 3 bases and the J end by 2 bases; junction bases left unmatched: 4. Amplification of TCR beta CDR3 regions was carried out from RNA transcripts. The TCR CDR3 was subjected to a first round of RT-PCR using the HTBI primer set and the Qiagen OneStep RT-PCR kit. The libraries were constructed in a second round of multiplex PCR and then size-selected and purified. Sequencing of the libraries was done on an Illumina HiSeq2000 using paired-end 100 bp reads. The original methods were these. Raw data were processed with SOAPnuke, discarding reads with adapters, uncalled bases, mean Phred below 15, or no exact constant-primer or identifier match. High-quality paired reads were merged with COPE v1.2.5, and unique nucleotide sequences were defined as clonotypes. MiTCR v1.1 was used to align the clonotypes against IMGT TRBV, TRBD and TRBJ reference segments. The analysis included only V-J combinations with a frequency above 0.0001, which together covered 99% to 99.2% of the repertoires. The TCS score was defined as F50 (clonal expansion) divided by E x V (chaos), with BLOSUM62-based TCRdist calculated between CDR3 peptides within each V-J. Welch's t-statistics and random forest reduced roughly 540 V-J features to 13, which were used in a naive Bayes classifier (R e1071). TCRdb applied fastp at Q25 and MiXCR to the public reads, then kept only in-frame beta chains. A single entry per CDR3 protein holds the most common genes and DNA from its merged rows. It is TCRdb's table, rather than the study itself, that gives the V and J calls and clone size. In this sample the table shows a few hundred thousand distinct CDR3 sequences, under 15% of which occur a single time. The ten largest clones take up approximately 30% of the sample.

Stable Graves' hyperthyroidism was defined as no progression to ophthalmopathy during 18 months of follow-up. The hyperthyroidism patients were between 18 and 65 years old and newly diagnosed, with a disease duration of less than 2 months. Any patient with an uncontrolled infection, another autoimmune disease, pregnancy or lactation was excluded. Diagnoses were based on clinical symptoms, serum thyroxine and TRAb, thyroid ultrasound and orbital computed tomography. PBMCs were isolated from about 10 ml of fresh peripheral blood by Ficoll-Paque density gradient centrifugation. Trizol reagent was used to extract total RNA, and RNA quality was then checked on an Agilent 2100 Bioanalyzer.

The receptor's source is a woman in her twenties or thirties with Graves' hyperthyroidism. The chain uses TRBV28 and TRBJ2-7; TRBD1 lines up with 7 middle nucleotides. Sequencing was performed on blood. The DNA reads TGTGCCAGCAGTTTGGGACAGCCTCCCTACGAGCAGTACTTC. Its translation reads: CASSLGQPPYEQYF.